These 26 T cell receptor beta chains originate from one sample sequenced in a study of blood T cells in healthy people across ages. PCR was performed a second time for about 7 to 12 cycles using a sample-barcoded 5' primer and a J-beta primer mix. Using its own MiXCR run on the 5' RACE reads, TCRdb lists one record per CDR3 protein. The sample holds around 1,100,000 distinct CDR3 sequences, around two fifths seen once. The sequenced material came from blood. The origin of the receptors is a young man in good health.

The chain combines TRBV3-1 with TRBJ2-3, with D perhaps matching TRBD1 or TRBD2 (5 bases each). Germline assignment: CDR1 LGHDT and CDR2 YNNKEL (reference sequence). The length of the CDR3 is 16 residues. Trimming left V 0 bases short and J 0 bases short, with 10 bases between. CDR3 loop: CASSQDGASSTDTQYF. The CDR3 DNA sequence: TGTGCCAGCAGCCAAGACGGGGCCTCTAGCACAGATACGCAGTATTTT.

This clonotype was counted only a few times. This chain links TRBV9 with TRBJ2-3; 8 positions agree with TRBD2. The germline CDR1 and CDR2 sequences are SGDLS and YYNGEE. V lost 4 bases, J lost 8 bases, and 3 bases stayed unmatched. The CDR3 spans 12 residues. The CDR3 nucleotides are TGTGCCAGCAGCACTCGGGAGGGTACGCAGTATTTT. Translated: CASSTREGTQYF.

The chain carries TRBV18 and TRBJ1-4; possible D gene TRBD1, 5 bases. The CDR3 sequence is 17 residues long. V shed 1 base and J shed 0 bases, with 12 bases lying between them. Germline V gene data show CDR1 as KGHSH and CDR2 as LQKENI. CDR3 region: CASSPRRGEATNEKLFF. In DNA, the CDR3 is TGTGCCAGCTCACCACGACGGGGGGAGGCAACTAATGAAAAACTGTTTTTT.

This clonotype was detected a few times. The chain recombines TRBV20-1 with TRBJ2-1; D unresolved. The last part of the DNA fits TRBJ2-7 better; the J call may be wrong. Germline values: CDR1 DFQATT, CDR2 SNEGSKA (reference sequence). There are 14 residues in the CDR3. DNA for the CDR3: TGCAGTGCTAGAGATCAGATCCACTACAATGAGCAGTACTTC. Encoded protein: CSARDQIHYNEQYF.

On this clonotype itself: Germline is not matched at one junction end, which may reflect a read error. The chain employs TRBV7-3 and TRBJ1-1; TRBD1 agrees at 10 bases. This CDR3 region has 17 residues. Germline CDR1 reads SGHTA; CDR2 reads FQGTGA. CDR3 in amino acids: CAGSLTGGSYMNTEAFF. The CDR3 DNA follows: TGTGCCGGCAGCTTGACAGGGGGCTCCTACATGAACACTGAAGCTTTCTTT. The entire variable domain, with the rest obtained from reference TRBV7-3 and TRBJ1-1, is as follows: GAGVSQTPSNKVTEKGKYVELRCDPISGHTALYWYRQSLGQGPEFLIYFQGTGAADDSGLPNDRFFAVRPEGSVSTLKIQRTERGDSAVYLCAGSLTGGSYMNTEAFFGQGTRLTVV.

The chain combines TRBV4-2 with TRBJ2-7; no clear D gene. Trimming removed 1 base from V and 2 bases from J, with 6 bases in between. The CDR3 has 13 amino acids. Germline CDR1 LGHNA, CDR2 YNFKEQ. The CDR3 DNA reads TGTGCCAGCAGCCAAGGATGGGCCTACGAGCAGTACTTC. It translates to CASSQGWAYEQYF.

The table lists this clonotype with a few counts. The CDR3 region has the DNA TGTGCCAGCAGCTTGAAGGGGACCTATGGCTACACCTTC. This encodes CASSLKGTYGYTF. The chain recombines TRBV7-8 with TRBJ1-2; D might be TRBD1 (5 bases). The germline CDR1 and CDR2 sequences are SGHVS and FQNEAQ. Trimming shortened V by 3 bases and J by 4 bases, and 9 bases separated the two germline ends. The CDR3 contains 13 residues.

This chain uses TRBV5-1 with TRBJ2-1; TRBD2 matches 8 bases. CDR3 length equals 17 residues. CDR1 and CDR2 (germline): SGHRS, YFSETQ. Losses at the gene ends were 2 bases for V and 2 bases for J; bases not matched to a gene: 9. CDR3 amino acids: CASSFYGRGDPYNEQFF. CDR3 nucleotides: TGCGCCAGCAGCTTTTACGGGCGGGGGGACCCCTACAATGAGCAGTTCTTC.

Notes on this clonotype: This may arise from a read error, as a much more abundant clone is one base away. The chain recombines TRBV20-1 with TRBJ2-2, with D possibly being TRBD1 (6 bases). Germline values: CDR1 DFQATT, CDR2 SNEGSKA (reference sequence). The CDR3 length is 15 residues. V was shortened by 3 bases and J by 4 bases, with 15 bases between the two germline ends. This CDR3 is CSARDIDRSTGELFF. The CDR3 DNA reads TGCAGTGCTAGGGACATAGACAGGAGCACCGGGGAGCTGTTTTTT.

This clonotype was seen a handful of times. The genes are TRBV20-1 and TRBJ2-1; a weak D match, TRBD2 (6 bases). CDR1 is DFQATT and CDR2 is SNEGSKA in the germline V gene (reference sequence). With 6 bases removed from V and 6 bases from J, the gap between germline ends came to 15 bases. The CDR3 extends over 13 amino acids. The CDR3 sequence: CSALADSINEQFF. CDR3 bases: TGCAGTGCCTTAGCGGACTCAATCAATGAGCAGTTCTTC.

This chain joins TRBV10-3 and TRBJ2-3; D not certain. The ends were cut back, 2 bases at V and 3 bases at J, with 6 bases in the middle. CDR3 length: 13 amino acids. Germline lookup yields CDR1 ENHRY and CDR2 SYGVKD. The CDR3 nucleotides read TGTGCCATCAGTGAGGCCGGGACAGATACGCAGTATTTT. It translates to CAISEAGTDTQYF.

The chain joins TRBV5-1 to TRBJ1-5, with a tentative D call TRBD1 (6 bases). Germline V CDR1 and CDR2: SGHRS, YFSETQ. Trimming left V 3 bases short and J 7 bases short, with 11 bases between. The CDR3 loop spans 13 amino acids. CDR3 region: CASSSDSGQPQHF. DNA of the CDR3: TGCGCCAGCAGCTCGGACAGTGGCCAGCCCCAGCATTTT.

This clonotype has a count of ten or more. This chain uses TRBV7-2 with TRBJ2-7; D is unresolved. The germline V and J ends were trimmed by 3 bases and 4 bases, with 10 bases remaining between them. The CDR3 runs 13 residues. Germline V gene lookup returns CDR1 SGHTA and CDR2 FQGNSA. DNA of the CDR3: TGTGCCAGCAGCTTCCCTGGGCCTTACGAGCAGTACTTC. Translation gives CASSFPGPYEQYF.

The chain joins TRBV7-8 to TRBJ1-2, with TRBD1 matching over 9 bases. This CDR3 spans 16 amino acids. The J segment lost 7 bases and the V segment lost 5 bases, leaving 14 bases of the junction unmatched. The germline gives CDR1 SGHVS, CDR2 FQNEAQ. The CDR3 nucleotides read TGTGCCAGCAGCGTAGGGAAACAAACAGGGGGCGGTGGCTACACCTTC. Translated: CASSVGKQTGGGGYTF. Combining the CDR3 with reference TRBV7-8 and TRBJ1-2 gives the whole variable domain GAGVSQSPRYKVAKRGQDVALRCDPISGHVSLFWYQQALGQGPEFLTYFQNEAQLDKSGLPSDRFFAERPEGSVSTLKIQRTQQEDSAVYLCASSVGKQTGGGGYTFGSGTRLTVV.

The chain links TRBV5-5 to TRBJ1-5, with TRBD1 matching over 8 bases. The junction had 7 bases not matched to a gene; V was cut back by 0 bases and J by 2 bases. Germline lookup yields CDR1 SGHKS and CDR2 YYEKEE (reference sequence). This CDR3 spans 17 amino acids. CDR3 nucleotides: TGTGCCAGCAGCTTGGCCTCAGGGGGCGAGGGCAATCAGCCCCAGCATTTT. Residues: CASSLASGGEGNQPQHF.

This chain's CDR3 is CASKITGAMDTQYF. The CDR3 DNA reads TGTGCCAGCAAAATCACCGGGGCGATGGATACGCAGTATTTT. The V call is TRBV2, the J call TRBJ2-3; D tentatively reads TRBD1 or TRBD2 (5 bases each). This CDR3 comprises 14 residues. The germline V and J ends were trimmed by 7 bases and 6 bases, with 17 bases remaining between them. Germline V lookup: CDR1 SNHLY, CDR2 FYNNEI.

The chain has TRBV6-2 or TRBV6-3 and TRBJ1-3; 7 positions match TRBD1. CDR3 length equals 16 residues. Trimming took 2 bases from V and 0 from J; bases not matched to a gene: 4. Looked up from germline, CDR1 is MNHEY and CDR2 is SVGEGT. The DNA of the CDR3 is TGTGCCAGCAGTTACGGACAGGCCGACTCTGGAAACACCATATATTTT. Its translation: CASSYGQADSGNTIYF.

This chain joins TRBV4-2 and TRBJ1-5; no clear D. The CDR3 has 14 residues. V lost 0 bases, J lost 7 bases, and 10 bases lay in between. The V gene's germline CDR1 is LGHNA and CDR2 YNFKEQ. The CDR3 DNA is TGTGCCAGCAGCCAAGATACAGTAGGCCAGCCCCAGCATTTT. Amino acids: CASSQDTVGQPQHF.

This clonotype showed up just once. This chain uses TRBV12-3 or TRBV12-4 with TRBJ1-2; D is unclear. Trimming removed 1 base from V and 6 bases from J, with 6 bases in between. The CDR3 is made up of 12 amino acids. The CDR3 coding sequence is TGTGCCAGCAGTTTAGTTAAGCATGGCTACACCTTC. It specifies CASSLVKHGYTF.

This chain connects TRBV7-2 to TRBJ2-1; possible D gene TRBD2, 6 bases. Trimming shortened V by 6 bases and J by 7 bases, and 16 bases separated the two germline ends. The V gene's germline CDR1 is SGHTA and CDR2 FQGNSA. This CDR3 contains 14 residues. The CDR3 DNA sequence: TGTGCCAGCAGAATTCCGACTAGTCATAATGAGCAGTTCTTC. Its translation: CASRIPTSHNEQFF. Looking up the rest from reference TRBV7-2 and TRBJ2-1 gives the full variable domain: GAGVSQSPSNKVTEKGKDVELRCDPISGHTALYWYRQSLGQGLEFLIYFQGNSAPDKSGLPSDRFSAERTGGSVSTLTIQRTQQEDSAVYLCASRIPTSHNEQFFGPGTRLTVL.

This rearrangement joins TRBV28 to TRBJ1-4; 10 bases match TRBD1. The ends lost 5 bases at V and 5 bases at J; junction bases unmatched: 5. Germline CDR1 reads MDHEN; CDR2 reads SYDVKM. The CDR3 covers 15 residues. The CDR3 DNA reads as TGTGCCAGCAGTGCCGGACAGGGGGGAAATGAAAAACTGTTTTTT. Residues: CASSAGQGGNEKLFF.

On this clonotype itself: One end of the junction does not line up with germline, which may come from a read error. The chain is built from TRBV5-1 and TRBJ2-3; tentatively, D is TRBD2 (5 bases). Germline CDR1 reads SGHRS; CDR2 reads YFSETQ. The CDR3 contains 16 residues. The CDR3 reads CASSLAGERSTDTQDF. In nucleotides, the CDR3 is TGCGCCAGCAGCTTGGCCGGTGAGCGGAGCACAGATACGCAGGATTTT.

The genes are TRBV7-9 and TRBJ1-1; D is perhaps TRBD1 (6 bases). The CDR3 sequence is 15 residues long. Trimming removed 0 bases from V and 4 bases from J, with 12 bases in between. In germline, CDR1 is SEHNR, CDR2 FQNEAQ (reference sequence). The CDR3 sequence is CASSLAMTGPTEAFF. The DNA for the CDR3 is TGTGCCAGCAGCTTAGCGATGACAGGTCCCACTGAAGCTTTCTTT.

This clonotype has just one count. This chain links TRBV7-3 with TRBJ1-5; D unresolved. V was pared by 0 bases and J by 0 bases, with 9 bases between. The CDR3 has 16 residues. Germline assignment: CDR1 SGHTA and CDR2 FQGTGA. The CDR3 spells CASSLTRTDSNQPQHF. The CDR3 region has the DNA TGTGCCAGCAGCTTAACCCGGACGGATAGCAATCAGCCCCAGCATTTT.

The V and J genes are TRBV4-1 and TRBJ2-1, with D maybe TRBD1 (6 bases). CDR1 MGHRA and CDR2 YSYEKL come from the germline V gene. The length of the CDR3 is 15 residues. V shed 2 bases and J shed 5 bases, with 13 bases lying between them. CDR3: CASSQQWDTNNEQFF. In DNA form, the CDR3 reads TGCGCCAGCAGCCAACAATGGGACACCAACAATGAGCAGTTCTTC.

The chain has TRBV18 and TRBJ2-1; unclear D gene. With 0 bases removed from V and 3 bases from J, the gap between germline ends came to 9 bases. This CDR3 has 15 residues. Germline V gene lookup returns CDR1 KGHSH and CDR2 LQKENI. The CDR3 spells CASSPPGWVYNEQFF. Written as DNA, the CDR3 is TGTGCCAGCTCACCACCGGGGTGGGTCTACAATGAGCAGTTCTTC.